These 30 T cell receptor beta chains were all obtained from the same sample, sequenced in a study of T cells in Graves' hyperthyroidism and ophthalmopathy. Template material for amplifying TCR beta CDR3 regions consisted of RNA transcripts. HTBI primers drove first-round RT-PCR of the TCR CDR3. Via MiXCR, TCRdb re-called the multiplex PCR reads, giving one row per CDR3 protein. Among around 610,000 distinct CDR3 sequences listed, over 12% were seen once. Sequenced sample: blood. These receptors were obtained from a woman aged 40 to 50 with Graves' ophthalmopathy.

This CDR3 is CSARETNSYEQYF. The CDR3 DNA is TGCAGTGCTAGAGAGACAAACTCCTACGAGCAGTACTTC. The gene calls are TRBV20-1 and TRBJ2-7; D gene ambiguous. The CDR3 consists of 13 residues. CDR1 and CDR2 (germline): DFQATT, SNEGSKA (reference sequence). The V end was cut by 0 bases, the J end by 0 bases, with 6 bases between.

The table lists this clonotype with a few counts. V is TRBV7-2 and J is TRBJ1-5; D is undetermined. CDR3 length: 14 amino acids. V dropped 5 bases and J dropped 1 base, with 9 bases sitting between them. Germline CDR1 and CDR2: SGHTA and FQGNSA. This CDR3 is CASSPEQSNQPQHF. The CDR3 DNA sequence: TGTGCCAGCAGCCCCGAACAGAGCAATCAGCCCCAGCATTTT.

The chain joins TRBV6-5 to TRBJ1-2; 9 bases are shared with TRBD1. This CDR3 spans 16 amino acids. CDR1 MNHEY and CDR2 SVGAGI come from the germline V gene. Trimming cost V 0 bases and J 0 bases; bases outside gene matches: 2. The CDR3 region is CASSYSDRGANYGYTF. CDR3 in DNA: TGTGCCAGCAGTTACTCGGACAGGGGCGCTAACTATGGCTACACCTTC.

The CDR3 sequence is CASSLKGEWYEQYF. Written as DNA, the CDR3 is TGTGCCAGCAGTTTAAAGGGGGAATGGTACGAGCAGTACTTC. This chain joins TRBV2 and TRBJ2-7, with D possibly being TRBD1 (6 bases). Trimming stripped 5 bases from V and 4 bases from J, with 15 bases between. CDR3 size: 14 residues. CDR1 and CDR2 from the germline V gene are SNHLY and FYNNEI. The full variable domain, rest sourced from reference TRBV2 and TRBJ2-7, is EPEVTQTPSHQVTQMGQEVILRCVPISNHLYFYWYRQILGQKVEFLVSFYNNEISEKSEIFDDQFSVERPDGSNFTLKIRSTKLEDSAMYFCASSLKGEWYEQYFGPGTRLTVT.

There are many counts of this clonotype. The chain employs TRBV19 and TRBJ2-7, with D unclear. Trimming left V 10 bases short and J 6 bases short, with 13 bases between. Germline CDR1 reads LNHDA; CDR2 reads SQIVND (reference sequence). The CDR3 length is 11 residues. In DNA, the CDR3 is TGTGCCACCCGGATGGGATCCGAGCAGTACTTC. Translated: CATRMGSEQYF.

This clonotype was detected many times. The chain employs TRBV6-1 and TRBJ2-7, with a tentative D call TRBD2 (6 bases). The germline gives CDR1 MNHNS, CDR2 SASEGT. Trimming took off 6 bases at V and 2 bases at J, with 17 bases between the two ends. The CDR3 consists of 15 residues. CDR3 protein: CASRAGTSRTYEQYF. DNA of the CDR3: TGTGCCAGCAGGGCCGGGACTTCTAGAACCTACGAGCAGTACTTC.

The CDR3 nucleotides read TGCAGTGCTAGTGGGACTAGCGGGGTTCGTGAGCAGTACTTC. Its protein is CSASGTSGVREQYF. This chain uses TRBV20-1 with TRBJ2-7; TRBD2 matches at 13 bases. The junction had 6 bases not matched to a gene; V was cut back by 3 bases and J by 7 bases. This CDR3 is 14 amino acids long. Germline V gene data show CDR1 as DFQATT and CDR2 as SNEGSKA (reference sequence).

The J gene is TRBJ2-7, the V gene TRBV10-1; the D call may be TRBD1 or TRBD2 (5 bases each). CDR1 and CDR2 (germline): WNHNN, SYGVQD (reference sequence). Deletions cut 4 bases from V and 7 bases from J, with 17 bases between. The CDR3 covers 14 residues. Here the CDR3 reads CASSATARGKEQYF. The CDR3 nucleotides are TGCGCCAGCAGTGCGACAGCCCGGGGCAAGGAGCAGTACTTC.

This clonotype was seen at least ten times. The J gene is TRBJ1-2, the V gene TRBV10-3; 8 bases are shared with TRBD1. J lost 2 bases, V lost 7 bases, and 6 bases had no gene match. Germline lookup yields CDR1 ENHRY and CDR2 SYGVKD. The CDR3 has 14 residues. The CDR3 loop reads CAITDRGPNYGYTF. DNA for the CDR3: TGTGCCATCACCGACAGGGGACCAAACTATGGCTACACCTTC.

This clonotype was seen only a few times. The rearrangement uses TRBV10-3 and TRBJ1-2; D not resolved. The germline V gene has CDR1 ENHRY and CDR2 SYGVKD. Trimming shortened V by 6 bases and J by 7 bases, and 15 bases separated the two germline ends. The CDR3 is 13 amino acids. CDR3 in amino acids: CAISDLLETGYTF. In DNA, the CDR3 is TGTGCCATCAGCGACCTCTTGGAAACTGGCTACACCTTC.

This clonotype was seen repeatedly, ten times or more. The rearrangement links TRBV28 to TRBJ1-4, with D maybe TRBD1 (5 bases). In germline, CDR1 is MDHEN, CDR2 SYDVKM. The CDR3 contains 14 residues. Trimming stripped 3 bases from V and 5 bases from J, with 10 bases between. CDR3 amino acids: CASSLGRVNEKLFF. In DNA form, the CDR3 reads TGTGCCAGCAGTTTGGGCAGGGTAAATGAAAAACTGTTTTTT.

The genes are TRBV5-8 and TRBJ2-4, with unresolved D. Germline CDR1 and CDR2: SGHTS and YDEGEE. Deletions cut 1 base from V and 15 bases from J, with 14 bases between. This CDR3 region has 12 residues. CDR3 coding DNA: TGTGCCAGCAGCTTGTATAGGTTAGAAAGGTACTTC. Amino acids: CASSLYRLERYF.

This clonotype appeared many times. The rearrangement uses TRBV20-1 and TRBJ1-1; no clear D gene. This CDR3 contains 13 residues. The germline gives CDR1 DFQATT, CDR2 SNEGSKA (reference sequence). V dropped 4 bases and J dropped 0 bases, with 9 bases sitting between them. The DNA of the CDR3 is TGCAGTGCTAAAAGTGGGATGAACACTGAAGCTTTCTTT. Its translation: CSAKSGMNTEAFF.

This clonotype has just a few counts. Just one base apart from a much larger clone, this may be a read error. The rearrangement uses TRBV20-1 and TRBJ2-7, with 12 bases identical to TRBD2. Germline CDR1 DFQATT, CDR2 SNEGSKA (reference sequence). The CDR3 spans 13 residues. CDR3 sequence (DNA): TGCAGTGCCAAGACTAGCGGGAGCCACGAGCGGTACTTC. Amino acid sequence: CSAKTSGSHERYF.

This clonotype was recorded at least ten times. The chain combines TRBV28 with TRBJ1-5; 7 nucleotides align to TRBD1. This CDR3 has 17 residues. V dropped 3 bases and J dropped 0; count of bases not matched to a gene: 8. Germline V gene data show CDR1 as MDHEN and CDR2 as SYDVKM. Here the CDR3 reads CASSFTQGGFSNQPQHF. CDR3 DNA sequence: TGTGCCAGCAGTTTTACCCAGGGGGGATTTAGCAATCAGCCCCAGCATTTT.

This clonotype has more than one count but fewer than ten. The CDR3 does not close with the conserved phenylalanine or tryptophan, likely indicating a read error. The J gene is TRBJ2-4, the V gene TRBV11-2; D is perhaps TRBD1 or TRBD2 (6 bases each). V was clipped by 2 bases and J by 0 bases, with 20 bases between them. CDR3 size: 19 residues. Germline loops: CDR1 SGHAT, CDR2 FQNNGV. The CDR3, as DNA: TGTGCCAGCAGCTTACGGCCGGGGGCAATTCCCCGAGCCAAAAACATTCAGTACCTC. It yields the protein CASSLRPGAIPRAKNIQYL.

This clonotype was found many times. This chain joins TRBV15 and TRBJ2-7; D might be TRBD2 (6 bases). V dropped 1 base and J dropped 3 bases, with 19 bases sitting between them. The CDR3 totals 17 residues. Germline values: CDR1 LNHNV, CDR2 YYDKDF (reference sequence). The CDR3, as DNA: TGTGCCACCAGCAGAGGGCGGGACTCTCCACCAGACTACGAGCAGTACTTC. It encodes CATSRGRDSPPDYEQYF.

V gene TRBV28 combines with J gene TRBJ1-2; D may be TRBD1 (5 bases). V gave up 7 bases and J gave up 6 bases, with 15 bases separating them. This CDR3 has 13 residues. CDR1 and CDR2 from the germline V gene are MDHEN and SYDVKM. DNA of the CDR3: TGTGCCAGCACGAACCCCGGGGCCCATGGCTACACCTTC. Its translation is CASTNPGAHGYTF.

This clonotype was detected ten times or more. This chain uses TRBV20-1 with TRBJ2-2; 9 bases line up with TRBD2. The length of the CDR3 is 16 residues. After removal of 4 bases from V and 7 bases from J, the junction contained 13 bases not matched to a gene. Germline assignment: CDR1 DFQATT and CDR2 SNEGSKA (reference sequence). The CDR3: CSAKPSRSGSSGELFF. CDR3 nucleotide sequence: TGCAGTGCTAAGCCATCCCGTAGCGGGAGTAGCGGGGAGCTGTTTTTT.

In this sample, this clonotype turned up many times. CDR3 protein: CASSSLTLGEQYF. The CDR3 DNA follows: TGTGCCAGCAGCTCCCTAACTCTGGGCGAGCAGTACTTC. This chain uses TRBV28 with TRBJ2-7; no reliable D call. Per germline, CDR1 MDHEN and CDR2 SYDVKM. The CDR3 length is 13 residues. With 6 bases removed from V and 6 bases from J, the gap between germline ends came to 15 bases.

The chain joins TRBV27 to TRBJ2-2, with a possible D match to TRBD2 (5 bases). The germline CDR1 and CDR2 sequences are MNHEY and SMNVEV (reference sequence). This CDR3 spans 16 amino acids. V was clipped by 5 bases and J by 4 bases, with 17 bases between them. The CDR3, as DNA: TGTGCCAGCAGTCCACTAGAGGAGTTTCTCACCGGGGAGCTGTTTTTT. This sequence encodes CASSPLEEFLTGELFF.

This clonotype has at least ten counts. V is TRBV14 and J is TRBJ1-2; D unclear. CDR1 is SGHDN and CDR2 is FVKESK in the germline V gene. Trimming left V 0 bases short and J 7 bases short, with 15 bases between. CDR3 size: 15 residues. The CDR3 is CASSQDLREEGGYTF. The CDR3 DNA follows: TGTGCCAGCAGCCAAGACCTCCGGGAAGAAGGTGGCTACACCTTC.

This clonotype was recorded at least ten times. The J gene is TRBJ1-1, the V gene TRBV20-1; maybe TRBD1 (6 bases). The CDR3 extends over 12 amino acids. V was cut by 5 bases and J by 4 bases, with 11 bases left in between. Germline V gene sequence: CDR1 DFQATT, CDR2 SNEGSKA (reference sequence). CDR3 region: CSALQGGTEAFF. The CDR3 DNA reads TGCAGTGCTTTACAGGGAGGCACTGAAGCTTTCTTT.

This clonotype was counted a single time. This chain uses TRBV12-3 or TRBV12-4 with TRBJ2-7; the match to TRBD1 covers 10 bases. The J segment lost 6 bases and the V segment lost 5 bases, leaving 4 bases of the junction unmatched. The CDR3 extends over 13 amino acids. Here the CDR3 reads CASSAGQGLEQYF. Here the CDR3 DNA reads TGTGCCAGCAGTGCGGGACAGGGGCTCGAGCAGTACTTC.

This clonotype was picked up many times. CDR3 protein: CASSPLVKITYEQYF. CDR3 nucleotides: TGTGCCAGCAGTCCCCTTGTGAAGATTACCTACGAGCAGTACTTC. This chain uses TRBV28 with TRBJ2-7; no clear D gene. V was cut by 5 bases and J by 2 bases, with 16 bases left in between. This CDR3 region has 15 residues. Germline V gene data show CDR1 as MDHEN and CDR2 as SYDVKM. Using reference TRBV28 and TRBJ2-7 for the parts outside the CDR3, the full variable domain is DVKVTQSSRYLVKRTGEKVFLECVQDMDHENMFWYRQDPGLGLRLIYFSYDVKMKEKGDIPEGYSVSREKKERFSLILESASTNQTSMYLCASSPLVKITYEQYFGPGTRLTVT.

This clonotype was seen at least ten times. V gene TRBV29-1 combines with J gene TRBJ1-1; D may be TRBD1 (6 bases). CDR3 length equals 15 residues. V dropped 1 base and J dropped 8 bases, with 20 bases sitting between them. Germline V gene lookup returns CDR1 SQVTM and CDR2 ANQGSEA. DNA of the CDR3: TGCAGCGTTGAAGCTTCACAGGGCTCAGCCAAGGAAGCTTTCTTT. Its protein product is CSVEASQGSAKEAFF.

At least ten counts were recorded for this clonotype. The chain joins TRBV5-1 to TRBJ2-7; 12 bases are shared with TRBD2. Germline trimming cut 3 bases from V and 4 bases from J; bases unmatched to any gene: 5. The germline CDR1 and CDR2 sequences are SGHRS and YFSETQ. The CDR3 has 15 residues. DNA of the CDR3: TGCGCCAGCAGCTCACTAGCGGGAGGCATTTACGAGCAGTACTTC. This translates into CASSSLAGGIYEQYF. The full variable domain, its missing parts supplied by reference TRBV5-1 and TRBJ2-7, is KAGVTQTPRYLIKTRGQQVTLSCSPISGHRSVSWYQQTPGQGLQFLFEYFSETQRNKGNFPGRFSGRQFSNSRSEMNVSTLELGDSALYLCASSSLAGGIYEQYFGPGTRLTVT.

In this sample, this clonotype turned up many times. The V gene is TRBV11-2, the J gene TRBJ2-7; 7 nucleotides align to TRBD2. Trimming cost V 0 bases and J 3 bases; bases outside gene matches: 8. The CDR3 spans 16 residues. Looked up from germline, CDR1 is SGHAT and CDR2 is FQNNGV. DNA for the CDR3: TGTGCCAGCAGCTTAGAGCGTATGGGGGGGAACTACGAGCAGTACTTC. It encodes CASSLERMGGNYEQYF.

The V gene is TRBV6-5, the J gene TRBJ2-5; 10 bases map to TRBD2. The CDR3 is made up of 15 amino acids. V lost 4 bases to trimming and J lost 2 bases; unmatched junction nucleotides: 4. Germline lookup yields CDR1 MNHEY and CDR2 SVGAGI. The CDR3: CASSWRTSGQETQYF. CDR3 in DNA: TGTGCCAGCAGTTGGCGGACTAGCGGTCAAGAGACCCAGTACTTC.

This clonotype was detected many times. The chain uses TRBV29-1 and TRBJ2-5; the D gene is possibly TRBD2 (6 bases). The V and J ends lost 4 bases and 5 bases respectively, with 14 bases between them. Germline lookup yields CDR1 SQVTM and CDR2 ANQGSEA. The CDR3 loop spans 13 amino acids. The CDR3 protein is CSVVTGVGETQYF. CDR3 coding DNA: TGCAGCGTTGTTACGGGAGTGGGGGAGACCCAGTACTTC.